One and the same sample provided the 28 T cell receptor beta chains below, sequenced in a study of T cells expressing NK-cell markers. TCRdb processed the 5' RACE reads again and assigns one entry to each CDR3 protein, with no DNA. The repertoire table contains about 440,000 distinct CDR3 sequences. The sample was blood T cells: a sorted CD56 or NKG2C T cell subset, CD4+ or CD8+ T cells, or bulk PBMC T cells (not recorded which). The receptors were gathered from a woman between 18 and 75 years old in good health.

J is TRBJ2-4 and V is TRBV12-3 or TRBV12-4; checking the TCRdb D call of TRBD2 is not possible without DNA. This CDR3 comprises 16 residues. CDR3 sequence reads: CASSPRGEWTKNIQYF.

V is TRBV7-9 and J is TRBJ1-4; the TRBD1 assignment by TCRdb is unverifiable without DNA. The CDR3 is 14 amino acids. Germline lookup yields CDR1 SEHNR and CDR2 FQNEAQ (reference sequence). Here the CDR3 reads CASTRGQLHEKLFF.

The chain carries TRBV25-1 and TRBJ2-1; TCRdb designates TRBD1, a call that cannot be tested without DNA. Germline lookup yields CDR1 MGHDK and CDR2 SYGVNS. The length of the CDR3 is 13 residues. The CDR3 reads CASSDLGGNEQFF.

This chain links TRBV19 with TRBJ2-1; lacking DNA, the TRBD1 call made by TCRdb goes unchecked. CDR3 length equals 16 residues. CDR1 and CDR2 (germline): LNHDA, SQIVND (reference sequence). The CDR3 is CASSFAGARDYNEQFF.

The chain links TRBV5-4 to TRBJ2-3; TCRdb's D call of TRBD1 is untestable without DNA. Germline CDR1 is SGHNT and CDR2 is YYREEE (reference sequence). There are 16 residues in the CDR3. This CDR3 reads CASSLWAGTGWDTQYF. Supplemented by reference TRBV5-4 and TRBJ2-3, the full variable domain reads ETGVTQSPTHLIKTRGQQVTLRCSSQSGHNTVSWYQQALGQGPQFIFQYYREEENGRGNFPPRFSGLQFPNYSSELNVNALELDDSALYLCASSLWAGTGWDTQYFGPGTRLTVL.

The CDR3 here is CASSLKREGRDEQFF. The chain combines TRBV7-2 with TRBJ2-1; TCRdb designates TRBD2, a call that cannot be tested without DNA. CDR1 SGHTA and CDR2 FQGNSA come from the germline V gene. The CDR3 contains 15 residues.

The CDR3 sequence is CASSLYRNEQFF. The genes are TRBV7-2 and TRBJ2-1. Germline CDR1 and CDR2: SGHTA and FQGNSA. The CDR3 length is 12 residues. The full variable domain, completed using reference TRBV7-2 and TRBJ2-1, is GAGVSQSPSNKVTEKGKDVELRCDPISGHTALYWYRQSLGQGLEFLIYFQGNSAPDKSGLPSDRFSAERTGGSVSTLTIQRTQQEDSAVYLCASSLYRNEQFFGPGTRLTVL.

CDR3 sequence: CASLPHRGSGANVLTF. The V call is TRBV21-1, the J call TRBJ2-6; with no DNA, the TCRdb D assignment of TRBD1 cannot be verified. TRBV21-1 is reported as a pseudogene. The CDR3 runs 16 residues.

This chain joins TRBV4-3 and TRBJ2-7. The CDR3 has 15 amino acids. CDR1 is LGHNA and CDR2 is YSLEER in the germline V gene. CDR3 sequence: CASSQDLEDSYEQYF.

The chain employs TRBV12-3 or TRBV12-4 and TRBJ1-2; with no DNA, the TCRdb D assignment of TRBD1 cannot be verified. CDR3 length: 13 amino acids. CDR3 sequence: CASSFAGTYGYTF.

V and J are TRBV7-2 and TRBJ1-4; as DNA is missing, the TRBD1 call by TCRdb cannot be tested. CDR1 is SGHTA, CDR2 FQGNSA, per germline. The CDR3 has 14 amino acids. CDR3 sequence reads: CASTSGQGREKLFF.

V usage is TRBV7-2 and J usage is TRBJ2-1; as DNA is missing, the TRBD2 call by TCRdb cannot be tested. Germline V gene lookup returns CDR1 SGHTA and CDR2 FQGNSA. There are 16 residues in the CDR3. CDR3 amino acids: CASSLVGLAGYNEQFF.

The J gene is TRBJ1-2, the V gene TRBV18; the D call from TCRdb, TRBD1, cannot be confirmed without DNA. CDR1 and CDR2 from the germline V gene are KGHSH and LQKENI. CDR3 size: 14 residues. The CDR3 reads CASSQDRGNYGYTF.

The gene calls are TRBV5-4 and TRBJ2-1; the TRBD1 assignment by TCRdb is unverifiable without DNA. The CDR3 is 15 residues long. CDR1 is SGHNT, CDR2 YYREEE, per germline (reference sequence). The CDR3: CASSAGQGGNNEQFF.

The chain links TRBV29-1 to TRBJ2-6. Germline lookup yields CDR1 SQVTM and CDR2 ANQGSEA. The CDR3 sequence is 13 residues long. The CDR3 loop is CSVAHSGANVLTF.

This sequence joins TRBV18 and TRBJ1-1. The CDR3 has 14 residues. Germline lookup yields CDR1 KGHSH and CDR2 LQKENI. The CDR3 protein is CASSPPGRTYEAFF.

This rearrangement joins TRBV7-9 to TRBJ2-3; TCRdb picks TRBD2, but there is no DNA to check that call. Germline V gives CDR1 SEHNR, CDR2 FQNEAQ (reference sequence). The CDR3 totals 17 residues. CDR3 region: CASREGLAVASTDTQYF.

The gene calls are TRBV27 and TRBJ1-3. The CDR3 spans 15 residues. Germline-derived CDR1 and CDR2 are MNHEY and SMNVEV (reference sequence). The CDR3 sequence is CASSQLLIAGNTIYF.

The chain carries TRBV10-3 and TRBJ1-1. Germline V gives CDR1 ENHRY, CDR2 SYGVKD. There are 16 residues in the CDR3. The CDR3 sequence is CAISESGIHLGTEAFF.

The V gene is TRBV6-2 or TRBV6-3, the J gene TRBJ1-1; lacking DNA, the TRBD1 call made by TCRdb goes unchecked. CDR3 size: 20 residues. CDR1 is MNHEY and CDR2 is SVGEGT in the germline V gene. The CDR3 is CASSLHSGPKVAIGNTEAFF.

CDR3 residues: CASSLGQGKDNYGYTF. V is TRBV7-2 and J is TRBJ1-2; TCRdb indicates TRBD1, and absent DNA this call remains unverified. Germline V gives CDR1 SGHTA, CDR2 FQGNSA. The CDR3 loop spans 16 amino acids. The entire variable domain, with the rest obtained from reference TRBV7-2 and TRBJ1-2, is as follows: GAGVSQSPSNKVTEKGKDVELRCDPISGHTALYWYRQSLGQGLEFLIYFQGNSAPDKSGLPSDRFSAERTGGSVSTLTIQRTQQEDSAVYLCASSLGQGKDNYGYTFGSGTRLTVV.

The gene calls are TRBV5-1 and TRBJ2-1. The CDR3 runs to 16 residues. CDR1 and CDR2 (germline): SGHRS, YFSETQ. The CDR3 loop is CASSLAWQLLYNEQFF.

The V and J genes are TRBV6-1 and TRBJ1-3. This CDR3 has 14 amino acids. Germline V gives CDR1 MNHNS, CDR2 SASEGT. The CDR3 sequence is CASSGPRKGNTIYF.

This CDR3 is CAISDPGQGLDTQYF. V gene TRBV10-3 combines with J gene TRBJ2-3; TCRdb names TRBD1, which stays unverified in the absence of DNA. Germline CDR1 is ENHRY and CDR2 is SYGVKD. The CDR3 length is 15 residues.

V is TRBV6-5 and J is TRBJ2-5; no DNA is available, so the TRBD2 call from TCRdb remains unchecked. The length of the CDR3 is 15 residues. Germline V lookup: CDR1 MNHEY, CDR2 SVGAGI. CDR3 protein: CASSYLEDLEGTQYF.

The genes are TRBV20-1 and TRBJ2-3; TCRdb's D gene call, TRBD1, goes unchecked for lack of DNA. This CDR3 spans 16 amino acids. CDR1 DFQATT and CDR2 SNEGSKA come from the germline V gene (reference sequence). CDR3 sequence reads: CSARDTSGAPADTQYF.

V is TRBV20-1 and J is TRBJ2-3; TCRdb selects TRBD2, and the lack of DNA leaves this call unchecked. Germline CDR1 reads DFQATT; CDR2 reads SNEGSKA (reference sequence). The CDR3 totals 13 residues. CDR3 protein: CSARDSLPDTQYF.

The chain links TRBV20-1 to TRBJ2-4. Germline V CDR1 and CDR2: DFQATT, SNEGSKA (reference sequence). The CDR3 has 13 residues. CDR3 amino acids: CSARSPSKNIQYF.